This TCR beta chain was sequenced in a study of cytomegalovirus exposure and HLA in healthy donors. About the research overall: An earlier analysis identified 117 million unique TCR beta sequences in 150 million to 200 million T cells.

The CDR3 totals 15 residues. Per germline, CDR1 SGHRS and CDR2 YFSETQ. V gave up 5 bases and J gave up 4 bases; unmatched junction bases: 8. The PCR made use of 60 Vbeta and 13 Jbeta primers. Profiled with immunoSEQ multiplex PCR; TCRdb holds only in-frame clones, not every one. Of roughly 100,000 clones in the sample, roughly 71% were seen once. Points from the study as a whole: Analysis performed later showed TCR beta chains linked to HLA being more clonally expanded than equally common others. Per published reports, the classifier diagnosed cytomegalovirus status with high specificity and sensitivity. TRBV6-2, TRBV6-3 and other indistinguishable V segments were excluded.

On this clone: Its antigen is not known.

This TCR derives from a man between 40 and 49 years old in good health and CMV-seropositive. The sequenced material came from PBMCs. This rearrangement joins TRBV5-1 to TRBJ2-5; 10 nucleotides agree with TRBD2. CDR3 nucleotides: TGCGCCAGCAGTCAAGCGGGAGGGCCAGGAGAGACCCAGTACTTC. Amino acids: CASSQAGGPGETQYF.